This T cell receptor beta chain was captured in a study of control samples from healthy donors and cancer patients. Profiling relied on immunoSEQ multiplex PCR, and the TCRdb table lists in-frame clones only, not all of them. The sample holds around 80,000 clones; about 88% are singletons and the top ten take 5.7%. The germline CDR1 and CDR2 sequences are LNHDA and SQIVND (reference sequence). The CDR3 loop spans 12 amino acids. The germline V and J ends were trimmed by 8 bases and 3 bases, with 11 bases remaining between them. This clone was counted once. The TCR sequence derives from a woman in her forties or fifties in good health. Material: blood. The chain couples TRBV19 to TRBJ2-7, with D maybe TRBD1 (5 bases). The CDR3 loop is CASATDNYEQYF. CDR3 sequence (DNA): TGTGCCAGTGCGACAGACAACTACGAGCAGTACTTC.